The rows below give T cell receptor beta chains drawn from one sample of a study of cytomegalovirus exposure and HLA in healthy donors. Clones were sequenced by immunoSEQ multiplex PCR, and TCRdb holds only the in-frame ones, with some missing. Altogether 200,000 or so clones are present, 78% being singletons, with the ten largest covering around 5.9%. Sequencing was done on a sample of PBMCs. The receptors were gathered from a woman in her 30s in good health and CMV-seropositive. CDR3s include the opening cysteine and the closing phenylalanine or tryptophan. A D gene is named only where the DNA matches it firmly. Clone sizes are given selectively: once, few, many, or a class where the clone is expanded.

DNA: TGTGCCAGCAGTTACACACAGGGCGAGACAGATACGCAGTATTTT; CDR3: CASSYTQGETDTQYF; J: TRBJ2-3; size: few; V: TRBV6-6; D: -; length: 15
DNA: TGCAGCGTTGAAAAACGGCAGCGCCAAGAGACCCAGTACTTC; CDR3: CSVEKRQRQETQYF; J: TRBJ2-5; size: -; V: TRBV29-1; D: -; length: 14
DNA: TGTGCCATCAGTGAGGTTCAGGGGGCGGCCTATGGCTACACCTTC; CDR3: CAISEVQGAAYGYTF; J: TRBJ1-2; size: -; V: TRBV10-3; D: TRBD1; length: 15
DNA: TGCAGCGTTGTACAGGGGTCGATCCCGGGATTATCCGAGCAGTACTTC; CDR3: CSVVQGSIPGLSEQYF; J: TRBJ2-7; size: -; V: TRBV29-1; D: TRBD1; length: 16
DNA: TGTGCCAGCTCATCCAACAGGGGCCCCCAAAGCTTCTACGAGCAGTACTTC; CDR3: CASSSNRGPQSFYEQYF; J: TRBJ2-7; size: -; V: TRBV18; D: TRBD1; length: 17
DNA: TGTGCCAGCAGCCCCCCTACCAGGGGACCTTACGAGCAGTACTTC; CDR3: CASSPPTRGPYEQYF; J: TRBJ2-7; size: -; V: TRBV14; D: -; length: 15
DNA: TGCGCCAGCAGCTTGGTTAGCGGGAGTACAGATACGCAGTATTTT; CDR3: CASSLVSGSTDTQYF; J: TRBJ2-3; size: -; V: TRBV5-1; D: TRBD2; length: 15
DNA: TGTGCCAGCAGTTGGGACAGGGCGGGTGAAGCTTTCTTT; CDR3: CASSWDRAGEAFF; J: TRBJ1-1; size: -; V: TRBV27; D: TRBD1; length: 13
DNA: TGTGCCAGCAGCCTAAGGACTAGCTACAATGAGCAGTTCTTC; CDR3: CASSLRTSYNEQFF; J: TRBJ2-1; size: -; V: TRBV5-6; D: TRBD2; length: 14
DNA: TGCGCCAGCAGCCAAGATCCTCGGGGAAACACTGAAGCTTTCTTT; CDR3: CASSQDPRGNTEAFF; J: TRBJ1-1; size: -; V: TRBV4-3; D: -; length: 15
DNA: TGTGCCAGCAGCTTAGCGGACAGGGTTGGCTACACCTTC; CDR3: CASSLADRVGYTF; J: TRBJ1-2; size: few; V: TRBV7-9; D: TRBD1; length: 13
DNA: TGTGCCAGCAGAAGGGACAGTAACTATGGCTACACCTTC; CDR3: CASRRDSNYGYTF; J: TRBJ1-2; size: -; V: TRBV27; D: TRBD1; length: 13
DNA: TGTGCCAGCAGCCAAGAACCACAGAACACTGAAGCTTTCTTT; CDR3: CASSQEPQNTEAFF; J: TRBJ1-1; size: -; V: TRBV4-2; D: -; length: 14
DNA: TGTGCCAGCAGTTACTCGTGGAGCTATGAAGCTTTCTTT; CDR3: CASSYSWSYEAFF; J: TRBJ1-1; size: -; V: TRBV6-5; D: -; length: 13
DNA: TGTGCCAGCAGCCAGTCGGGTGACTATGGCTACACCTTC; CDR3: CASSQSGDYGYTF; J: TRBJ1-2; size: -; V: TRBV4-2; D: -; length: 13
DNA: TGTGCCAGCAGCCAACGCTACGAGCAGTACTTC; CDR3: CASSQRYEQYF; J: TRBJ2-7; size: -; V: TRBV14; D: -; length: 11
DNA: TGCGCCAGCAGAGGACAGGGGGAATCCGAAGCTTTCTTT; CDR3: CASRGQGESEAFF; J: TRBJ1-1; size: -; V: TRBV10-1; D: TRBD1; length: 13
DNA: TGTGCCAGCATGAACTGGTCCGGGACACAACTCAATCAGCCCCAGCATTTT; CDR3: CASMNWSGTQLNQPQHF; J: TRBJ1-5; size: -; V: TRBV28; D: -; length: 17
DNA: TGTGCCAGCAGCTCCAAGCGGAGCCAAGAGACCCAGTACTTC; CDR3: CASSSKRSQETQYF; J: TRBJ2-5; size: -; V: TRBV13; D: -; length: 14
DNA: TGCGCCAGCAGCCAGACCGGGACAGGGGGCTACGAGCAGTACTTC; CDR3: CASSQTGTGGYEQYF; J: TRBJ2-7; size: few; V: TRBV5-1; D: TRBD1; length: 15
DNA: TGTGCCAGTAGTAGGCGGGGAATCGAAAAACTGTTTTTT; CDR3: CASSRRGIEKLFF; J: TRBJ1-4; size: -; V: TRBV19; D: -; length: 13
DNA: TGTGCCAGCAGCTTGAAACTAGCGGCCTCCCTACGGGGCTACGAGCAGTACTTC; CDR3: CASSLKLAASLRGYEQYF; J: TRBJ2-7; size: -; V: TRBV5-6; D: TRBD2; length: 18
DNA: TGTGCCAGCAGCATCATGGGGGGTTCCTCAGTGCAGTACTTC; CDR3: CASSIMGGSSVQYF; J: TRBJ2-7; size: once; V: TRBV6-5; D: -; length: 14
DNA: TGTGCCAGCAGTATAGACCGGCGGGGGGTAGCTTTCTTT; CDR3: CASSIDRRGVAFF; J: TRBJ1-1; size: -; V: TRBV25-1; D: -; length: 13
DNA: TGTGCCAGCAGTTACTTTACAGGGGGTCGGGGAACTGAAGCTTTCTTT; CDR3: CASSYFTGGRGTEAFF; J: TRBJ1-1; size: -; V: TRBV6-5; D: TRBD1; length: 16
DNA: TGTGCCAGCAGTCCTACTTCCTACGAGCAGTACTTC; CDR3: CASSPTSYEQYF; J: TRBJ2-7; size: -; V: TRBV7-9; D: -; length: 12
DNA: TGTGCCATCAGTGGCCGGACTAGCGACAACACAGATACGCAGTATTTT; CDR3: CAISGRTSDNTDTQYF; J: TRBJ2-3; size: -; V: TRBV10-3; D: TRBD2; length: 16
DNA: TGTGCCAGCAGCGAGACTAGCGGAAGCTCCTACGAGCAGTACTTC; CDR3: CASSETSGSSYEQYF; J: TRBJ2-7; size: -; V: TRBV27; D: TRBD2; length: 15
DNA: TGTGCCAGCAGCGGGGGACAGGCTGAAGTCTACGAGCAGTACTTC; CDR3: CASSGGQAEVYEQYF; J: TRBJ2-7; size: -; V: TRBV5-4; D: TRBD1; length: 15
DNA: TGTGCCAGCTCACCCGTTAGACGGGGAAACTATGGCTACACCTTC; CDR3: CASSPVRRGNYGYTF; J: TRBJ1-2; size: few; V: TRBV18; D: -; length: 15
DNA: TGCGCCAGCAGCCATCGGCGGGACAGTAACTATGGCTACACCTTC; CDR3: CASSHRRDSNYGYTF; J: TRBJ1-2; size: few; V: TRBV4-1; D: TRBD1; length: 15
DNA: TGTGCCAGCAGTTTAACCGCCCCGGACTTCGGTCAGCCCCAGCATTTT; CDR3: CASSLTAPDFGQPQHF; J: TRBJ1-5; size: -; V: TRBV7-8; D: -; length: 16
DNA: TGTGCCAGCAGCAGCCGCGCTAATGAAAAACTGTTTTTT; CDR3: CASSSRANEKLFF; J: TRBJ1-4; size: -; V: TRBV11-2; D: -; length: 13
DNA: TGTGCCAGCAGTGAAGGTAGTGGGGGGCAGCCCCAGCATTTT; CDR3: CASSEGSGGQPQHF; J: TRBJ1-5; size: -; V: TRBV6-5; D: -; length: 14
DNA: TGTGCCAGCAGTTCGTTGGTGGGCGAAAAACTGTTTTTT; CDR3: CASSSLVGEKLFF; J: TRBJ1-4; size: -; V: TRBV28; D: -; length: 13
DNA: TGTGCCAGCAGTTCAGGACAGATTAAAGAGACCCAGTACTTC; CDR3: CASSSGQIKETQYF; J: TRBJ2-5; size: -; V: TRBV28; D: -; length: 14
DNA: TGTGCCAGCAGTCTCGGACAGGGGGCAAGCGAGCAGTACTTC; CDR3: CASSLGQGASEQYF; J: TRBJ2-7; size: -; V: TRBV28; D: TRBD1; length: 14
DNA: TGTGCCAGCAGTCTTGGAGCGGGACACTACGAGCAGTACTTC; CDR3: CASSLGAGHYEQYF; J: TRBJ2-7; size: -; V: TRBV28; D: -; length: 14
DNA: TGTGCCAGCAGTAAGACAGACTCTAGCACAGATACGCAGTATTTT; CDR3: CASSKTDSSTDTQYF; J: TRBJ2-3; size: -; V: TRBV7-9; D: -; length: 15
DNA: TGTGCCATCGGGGGGGGCCAAGAGACCCAGTACTTC; CDR3: CAIGGGQETQYF; J: TRBJ2-5; size: few; V: TRBV10-3; D: TRBD2; length: 12
DNA: TGTGCCAGCAGCGCGACAGGGGGCGGCGACGAGCAGTACTTC; CDR3: CASSATGGGDEQYF; J: TRBJ2-7; size: -; V: TRBV9; D: TRBD1; length: 14
DNA: TGTGCCAGCAGTGAAATTTTAAGGCGGCAGAACATTAATCAGCCCCAGCATTTT; CDR3: CASSEILRRQNINQPQHF; J: TRBJ1-5; size: -; V: TRBV6-1; D: -; length: 18
DNA: TGTGCCAGCAGCTCCGACGGGACTAGCCAAGAGACCCAGTACTTC; CDR3: CASSSDGTSQETQYF; J: TRBJ2-5; size: -; V: TRBV11-3; D: TRBD2; length: 15
DNA: TGCGCCAGCCTTCGGACAGCTAATGAAAAACTGTTTTTT; CDR3: CASLRTANEKLFF; J: TRBJ1-4; size: -; V: TRBV4-1; D: -; length: 13
DNA: TGTGCCAGCAGCCCTAGGAAGGGGCCGGGGACCCAGTACTTC; CDR3: CASSPRKGPGTQYF; J: TRBJ2-5; size: once; V: TRBV14; D: -; length: 14
DNA: TGTGCCAGCGGGGGGGACACCAAGCCCCAGCATTTT; CDR3: CASGGDTKPQHF; J: TRBJ1-5; size: -; V: TRBV6-5; D: -; length: 12
DNA: TGCGCCAGCAGCCAAGGAAGCGGGGGGCCGAACACCGGGGAGCTGTTTTTT; CDR3: CASSQGSGGPNTGELFF; J: TRBJ2-2; size: -; V: TRBV4-3; D: TRBD2; length: 17
DNA: TGTGCCAGCAGTTTCGCGAACTCCTACAATGAGCAGTTCTTC; CDR3: CASSFANSYNEQFF; J: TRBJ2-1; size: -; V: TRBV28; D: -; length: 14
DNA: TGCAGTGCCCCCAGGTCCTACGAGCAGTACTTC; CDR3: CSAPRSYEQYF; J: TRBJ2-7; size: -; V: TRBV20-1; D: -; length: 11
DNA: TGCGCCAGCAGCTCCCGACAAACAGACAACGAGCAGTACTTC; CDR3: CASSSRQTDNEQYF; J: TRBJ2-7; size: -; V: TRBV4-1; D: -; length: 14